The present entry profiles one T cell receptor beta chain with its context. Which antigen it targets is not known. Per-base quality was not reported, and no clone a single base away is much larger than it. The cohort comprised some 700 healthy bone marrow donors. At the time of sampling, all cohort members were nominally healthy, though unrecorded immune exposures were likely present. The donor tested CMV seronegative and was one of the 352 seronegative cohort members. Every donor gave a peripheral blood sample, and the peripheral blood mononuclear cells from that sample were used for TCR beta sequencing. The Qiagen DNeasy Blood Extraction Kit was used to extract genomic DNA from the blood cell samples. The data originate from a study of cytomegalovirus exposure and HLA in healthy donors (dated by TCRdb to about 2017). With respect to the entire study: An earlier analysis of 587 of the donors reported approximately 290 Gb of sequence data and around 120 million unique TCR beta sequences from approximately 180 million T cells. Rather than using new phenotypic data, the later analysis identified candidate immune exposures from TCR beta sequences and from how often those sequences occurred across donors. The study aimed to test whether cataloging public T cell receptors could reveal signatures of past pathogen exposure. Every discovery cohort repertoire had been produced on one sequencing platform. To predict cytomegalovirus infection status, the study brought together high-throughput TCR immunosequencing, statistical association of individual TCRs with disease status, and machine learning. To study patterns of TCR occurrence, a later analysis re-analyzed previously published TCR beta repertoires from 500 to 850 donors and added high-resolution HLA genotyping. Among approximately 370 genotyped donors of the cohort, an average of approximately 220,000 unique TCR beta nucleotide sequences was sequenced per donor, of which about 18% were non-productive. The study used immunosequencing to profile the T cell repertoires of 666 subjects and linked those repertoires to cytomegalovirus serostatus. Besides the first cohort of some 670 subjects, a separate validation cohort made up of roughly 130 different subjects was used. About five DR-DQ haplotypes were treated as single units for association and clustering because of strong linkage in the cohort. The genetic ancestry cluster associated with self-reported Caucasian donors included roughly 84% of the 398 genotyped donors. Approximately 300 gigabases of sequencing data and 78 million or so unique TCR sequences were included in an early release covering 550 to 800 HLA-typed donors. A later genetic analysis took genome-wide SNP genotypes for 398 of the 666 donors and used that subset as a discovery cohort. HLA typing covered class I and class II loci at four-digit resolution. Donor age, sex, ethnicity and CMV serostatus were compiled alongside the repertoire data. The number of donors typed differed by locus, with roughly 629-640 for A, B, C, DRB1 and DQB1, roughly 520 for DQA1, 600 to 610 for DPA1, and around 430 for DPB1. To decide whether each TCR beta V gene segment behaved as functional or pseudogenic, an earlier analysis of over 500 of the donors relied on high-throughput TCR beta sequencing.

The paper's findings and limits, for the study overall: When HLA alleles, especially DR and DQ, strongly co-occurred, attributing TCR associations to individual alleles was difficult. A further reported finding was that TCR beta sequences accurately predicted the HLA-A and HLA-B alleles for most subjects in the first cohort. According to a later genetic analysis, donors in an Asian-associated ancestry cluster had fewer N-insertions in productive TCRs than the roughly 660-donor mean. An earlier analysis of several hundred of the donors showed that most TCR beta V segments appeared in productive rearrangements either about 87% or about 30% of the time, which broadly matched IMGT annotations. A later analysis reported that several top co-occurrence clusters appeared linked to parvovirus B19, influenza, CMV and Epstein-Barr virus. The authors suggested that the approach could potentially be extended to other disease states and immunological phenotypes. Correlated functional status among segregating V segments might be attributable to linkage disequilibrium, but an unknown experimental factor could not be ruled out. The only immune exposure information available for the cohort was CMV serostatus. A few of the identified cytomegalovirus-associated TCR beta chains were confirmed in vitro to be specific for cytomegalovirus antigens. While some public TCRs were present in many individuals, most TCR sequences turned up only very rarely across donors. Because some donors lacked HLA typing at each locus, the association tests relied only on the typed subset. An association between a missense DCLRE1C variant and V-gene and J-gene trimming of TCR beta chains was found in a later genetic analysis and replicated in an independent cohort. Compared with equally common non-associated chains, HLA-associated TCR beta chains in a later analysis were more clonally expanded and had lower generation probabilities. This cohort had only TCR beta chains sequenced, and the lack of alpha or paired-chain data limited which features could be detected. A group of highly shared sequence variants was considered likely to be a technical artifact of the sequencing pipeline. In a later analysis, more than 15,000 TCR beta sequences were associated with specific HLA alleles at a false discovery rate of 0.05. Some IMGT-functional V segments, including TRBV6-2 and TRBV6-3, could not be distinguished by the 87-base-pair reads and were therefore excluded. About 17 rarely observed V segments, including chromosome 9 orphons, were excluded from the earlier analysis of approximately 500 of the donors because counts were too low. Sequencing depth was assumed to be roughly uniform across donors in the presence/absence analyses, though that assumption may not hold. In a later analysis, most CMV-associated TCR beta chains were found to appear HLA-restricted, with HLA associations seemingly driven largely by CMV exposure. A later analysis found that TCR association rates varied across HLA loci, with DRB1 alleles showing the most associated TCRs and HLA-C alleles the fewest. A total of roughly 160 TCR beta chains were listed by the study as associated with cytomegalovirus. In both the original and validation cohorts, the classifier was reported to diagnose cytomegalovirus status with high specificity and sensitivity.

Libraries were made using the immunoSEQ multiplex PCR assay. For the multiplex PCR, a mixture combining 60 forward primers for TCR Vbeta segments and 13 reverse primers for TCR Jbeta segments was used. Amplification of the CDR3 region of rearranged TCR beta genes was performed with a multiplex PCR assay on genomic DNA. Amplified TCR beta libraries were sequenced as 87-base-pair reads on the Illumina HiSeq System. The paper's data handling went like this. A later analysis tallied 80 million to 95 million unique TCR beta chains across the 666 repertoires, and about 10 million of those chains were shared by two or more donors. To remove PCR and sequencing errors, raw reads were error-corrected and collapsed into unique sequences using a nearest-neighbor algorithm that merged closely related sequences. Alignment of CDR3 sequences to IMGT reference sequences was used to assign V, D and J gene segments. For a sequence to be retained, at least a six-nucleotide match to both a V gene segment and a J gene segment was required. Rearrangements were classified as productive when the CDR3 lacked stop codons and remained in frame with V and J, and all other rearrangements were classified as non-productive. CDR3 was defined by IMGT convention, running from the second conserved V-encoded cysteine to the conserved J-encoded phenylalanine. In an earlier analysis of approximately 500 of the donors, sequences lacking an unambiguous match to a single V gene segment were excluded. An earlier analysis of a few hundred of the donors classified V segments as functional when productive rearrangements were above 56.7% and as segregating when the standard deviation between donors was above 5%. To diagnose cytomegalovirus status from the catalog of TCR beta chain sequences, a statistical classification framework was built. A later analysis assigned V and J genes by comparing TCR nucleotide sequences with IMGT/GENE-DB human TR gene sequences. Using the TCRdist pipeline, a later analysis assigned CDR3 sequences along with most-parsimonious VDJ recombination scenarios. In a later analysis, each TCR beta chain was defined by its CDR3 amino acid sequence together with its V-gene family, and reads without a unique V-gene family were excluded. As a way to deal with suspected cross-contamination and a sequencing artifact, a later analysis dropped hundreds of nucleotide sequences that were highly shared and had low generation probability. In a later analysis, a clonal expansion index for each public chain was calculated from normalized within-repertoire ranks of inferred template counts. In a later analysis, generation probabilities were computed with a VDJ recombination model fitted to out-of-frame rearrangements, and the resulting probabilities were checked against IGoR. In a later analysis, TCR-TCR, TCR-HLA and TCR-CMV co-occurrence was scored with hypergeometric tests, and a repertoire-size bias correction was applied to TCR pairs. A later analysis estimated false discovery rates by permuting HLA or CMV assignments 20 times. In a later analysis, co-occurring TCRs were grouped using DBSCAN, and TCRdist sequence similarity was added for clustering within HLA-allele-positive subsets. Repertoires with fewer than 30,000 or more than 120,000 public chains were left out of co-occurrence clustering, as were several repertoires with anomalous nucleotide sharing. TCRdb obtained this table from immuneACCESS and retained in-frame rearrangements with V and J assigned. These tables miss some clones; where compared with another copy, unresolved V genes account for less than half of the shortfall, and the remainder is unexplained. V, J and clone size derive from that table, while D and trimming were established from the DNA sequence. The sample table holds under 130,000 clones, of which roughly 85% were seen once. 2.5% to 3.5% of the sample lies in the top ten.

Looking up the germline V gene yields CDR1 ENHRY and CDR2 SYGVKD. The CDR3 has 16 amino acids, counting the end cysteine and phenylalanine. The kept DNA is CDR3 alone, 48 bases in frame from the first base. After removal of 9 bases from V and 2 bases from J, the junction retains 10 bases not matched to a gene. The chain joins TRBV10-3 to TRBJ2-1; the central 10 bases match TRBD2. The sample comprised PBMCs. The clonotype originates from a woman aged 40 to 50 in good health and CMV-seronegative. The CDR3 protein is CAISPQGLAAYNEQFF. The nucleotides are TGTGCCATATCACCCCAAGGACTAGCGGCCTACAATGAGCAGTTCTTC.